The clone carrying this T cell receptor beta chain was seen a handful of times. The sample is drawn from a study of post-analysis software for immune sequencing data. Built from TCR beta cDNA, the libraries had unique molecular identifiers in them. Researchers reported 520,000 or so cDNA molecules coming from roughly 1 to 10 million T cells. TCRdb independently ran MiXCR on the PCR reads; one entry per CDR3 protein. This table has around 190,000 distinct CDR3 sequences, about 30% appearing once. Input material: blood. This TCR derives from a girl under 18 with multiple sclerosis.

CDR3 region: CASSFRVYGYTF. CDR3 nucleotide sequence: TGTGCCAGCAGTTTCAGGGTCTATGGCTACACCTTC. The chain employs TRBV28 and TRBJ1-2; D perhaps matches TRBD1 (5 bases). The CDR3 sequence is 12 residues long. Germline assignment: CDR1 MDHEN and CDR2 SYDVKM. V lost 3 bases, J lost 4 bases, and 6 bases lay in between.